The 25 T cell receptor beta chains presented below share a single source sample, sequenced in a study of cytomegalovirus exposure and HLA in healthy donors. Generated by immunoSEQ multiplex PCR, the TCRdb table keeps only in-frame clones and is missing some. The table includes 100,000 to 150,000 clones, 75% to 90% detected once. The specimen sequenced was PBMCs. These receptors were obtained from a woman under 30 in good health and CMV-seronegative.

The CDR3 region has the DNA TGTGCCAGCAGCTTATACAGCTACGCGGGAGATACCGGGGAGCTGTTTTTT. Translated: CASSLYSYAGDTGELFF. The genes are TRBV11-3 and TRBJ2-2; 7 bases are a match to TRBD2. V lost 2 bases, J lost 5 bases, and 11 bases stayed unmatched. Looked up from germline, CDR1 is SGHNT and CDR2 is YENEEA. The length of the CDR3 is 17 residues.

This clone has at least ten counts. The chain carries TRBV6-4 and TRBJ2-1, with D uncertain. Germline V gives CDR1 MRHNA, CDR2 SNTAGT. The CDR3 runs 16 residues. The V end lost 0 bases, the J end lost 0 bases, and 9 bases lay between the germline ends. CDR3 region: CASSDSTSNSYNEQFF. DNA of the CDR3: TGTGCCAGCAGTGACTCAACCAGTAACTCCTACAATGAGCAGTTCTTC.

This chain connects TRBV11-3 to TRBJ2-2, with TRBD1 identical over 9 bases. CDR1 is SGHNT, CDR2 YENEEA, per germline. The CDR3 sequence is 14 residues long. Unmatched junction bases numbered 1, after V lost 5 bases and J lost 3 bases. CDR3 bases: TGTGCCAGCAGCCACAGGGGGCACACCGGGGAGCTGTTTTTT. As protein: CASSHRGHTGELFF.

The J gene is TRBJ1-2, the V gene TRBV7-9; 12 bases align to TRBD1. The CDR3 extends over 15 amino acids. V was pared by 2 bases and J by 8 bases, with 6 bases of the junction left unmatched. Germline loops: CDR1 SEHNR, CDR2 FQNEAQ (reference sequence). The CDR3 nucleotides are TGTGCCAGCAGCTTACCGGGACAGGGGGCTCGGGGCTACACCTTC. This translates into CASSLPGQGARGYTF.

The chain links TRBV18 to TRBJ1-2; 9 bases agree with TRBD1. The CDR3 extends over 15 amino acids. V shed 3 bases, J shed 5 bases, and the junction held 7 bases outside the gene matches. The germline CDR1 and CDR2 sequences are KGHSH and LQKENI. In nucleotides, the CDR3 is TGTGCCAGCTCACCCTCCGGGACAGGGTCTTATGGCTACACCTTC. Protein product: CASSPSGTGSYGYTF.

A single count supports this clone. The chain couples TRBV9 to TRBJ2-1; 9 nucleotides match TRBD2. The CDR3 loop spans 15 amino acids. CDR1 is SGDLS, CDR2 YYNGEE, per germline. J was trimmed by 5 bases and V by 4 bases; bases with no gene match: 7. CDR3 nucleotide sequence: TGTGCCAGCAGCAGTAGCGGGAGCGGAGACAATGAGCAGTTCTTC. This sequence encodes CASSSSGSGDNEQFF.

The V and J genes are TRBV5-1 and TRBJ2-1, with 8 bases identical to TRBD2. Looked up from germline, CDR1 is SGHRS and CDR2 is YFSETQ. This CDR3 has 15 residues. J lost 3 bases, V lost 7 bases, and 9 bases had no gene match. CDR3 amino acids: CASERAGGGYNEQFF. CDR3 bases: TGCGCCAGCGAAAGGGCGGGGGGCGGCTACAATGAGCAGTTCTTC.

The chain recombines TRBV5-1 with TRBJ2-5, with D possibly being TRBD2 (5 bases). The CDR3 extends over 13 amino acids. V was trimmed by 4 bases and J by 4 bases, leaving 11 bases between them. In germline, CDR1 is SGHRS, CDR2 YFSETQ. CDR3 sequence: CASSPREGETQYF. The CDR3 DNA is TGCGCCAGCAGCCCCCGTGAGGGAGAGACCCAGTACTTC.

V is TRBV5-1 and J is TRBJ2-1; 8 bases match TRBD2. The length of the CDR3 is 16 residues. J was trimmed by 4 bases and V by 1 base; bases with no gene match: 7. Germline V CDR1 and CDR2: SGHRS, YFSETQ. CDR3 residues: CASSLSPGLGYNEQFF. In nucleotides, the CDR3 is TGCGCCAGCAGCTTGAGTCCGGGACTAGGGTACAATGAGCAGTTCTTC.

The chain carries TRBV11-3 and TRBJ2-7; weak D call: TRBD2 (5 bases). The CDR3 is 15 residues long. The V gene's germline CDR1 is SGHNT and CDR2 YENEEA. The V end lost 2 bases, the J end lost 0 bases, and 11 bases lay between the germline ends. The CDR3 coding sequence is TGTGCCAGCAGCTTAAGAGGGCAGAGCTCCTACGAGCAGTACTTC. Translation gives CASSLRGQSSYEQYF.

The count of this clone is one. The genes are TRBV27 and TRBJ1-2; TRBD1 matches 8 bases. Germline loops: CDR1 MNHEY, CDR2 SMNVEV (reference sequence). Trimming took 3 bases from V and 4 from J; bases not matched to a gene: 10. This CDR3 has 16 residues. The CDR3 DNA reads as TGTGCCAGCAGTTTCAGACCCGGACAGGGCTTCTATGGCTACACCTTC. Translation gives CASSFRPGQGFYGYTF.

V usage is TRBV11-3 and J usage is TRBJ2-1, with 8 nucleotides matching TRBD2. Looked up from germline, CDR1 is SGHNT and CDR2 is YENEEA. Trimming removed 1 base from V and 4 bases from J; junction bases left unmatched: 3. CDR3 size: 15 residues. The chain's CDR3 is CASSLGLASYNEQFF. CDR3 bases: TGTGCCAGCAGCTTAGGACTAGCGAGTTACAATGAGCAGTTCTTC.

The rearrangement joins TRBV7-8 to TRBJ2-3; D call uncertain. CDR3 length: 18 amino acids. Germline CDR1 and CDR2: SGHVS and FQNEAQ. The germline V and J ends were trimmed by 5 bases and 1 base, with 22 bases remaining between them. CDR3 region: CASSTKRPSATRTDTQYF. The CDR3 DNA is TGTGCCAGCAGCACAAAGCGCCCATCGGCCACACGCACAGATACGCAGTATTTT. Based on the CDR3 plus reference TRBV7-8 and TRBJ2-3, the full variable domain is GAGVSQSPRYKVAKRGQDVALRCDPISGHVSLFWYQQALGQGPEFLTYFQNEAQLDKSGLPSDRFFAERPEGSVSTLKIQRTQQEDSAVYLCASSTKRPSATRTDTQYFGPGTRLTVL.

This clone was counted a few times. The CDR3 DNA is TGTGCCAGCAGTACAGAGTATGGCTACACCTTC. It encodes CASSTEYGYTF. This chain connects TRBV6-1 to TRBJ1-2; D not certain. The germline gives CDR1 MNHNS, CDR2 SASEGT. The CDR3 extends over 11 amino acids. Trimming left V 5 bases short and J 5 bases short, with 6 bases between.

The genes are TRBV12-5 and TRBJ1-4; D perhaps matches TRBD1 (6 bases). Germline-derived CDR1 and CDR2 are LGHNT and FRNRAP. V lost 5 bases and J lost 7, with 17 bases in between. The CDR3 runs 15 residues. CDR3 in DNA: TGTGCTAGTGGTATAGGGACAACGGGGACTGAAAAACTGTTTTTT. Translating gives CASGIGTTGTEKLFF.

The V gene is TRBV5-1, the J gene TRBJ2-1, with 8 positions matching TRBD2. V gave up 5 bases and J gave up 4 bases; unmatched junction bases: 8. The CDR3 totals 15 residues. Germline V lookup: CDR1 SGHRS, CDR2 YFSETQ. This CDR3 is CASSPGPGGYNEQFF. CDR3 DNA: TGCGCCAGCAGTCCCGGGCCGGGAGGGTACAATGAGCAGTTCTTC.

This sequence joins TRBV5-1 and TRBJ1-4; 7 bases fit TRBD1. Trimming took 0 bases from V and 8 from J; bases not matched to a gene: 10. Per germline, CDR1 SGHRS and CDR2 YFSETQ. The CDR3 spans 16 residues. The DNA for the CDR3 is TGCGCCAGCAGCTTGGACCCGACAGGGTCGGGCGAAAAACTGTTTTTT. Its translation is CASSLDPTGSGEKLFF.

The chain employs TRBV5-1 and TRBJ2-3; TRBD1 aligns across 9 bases. CDR3 length equals 16 residues. V gave up 0 bases and J gave up 2 bases; unmatched junction bases: 4. Germline CDR1 reads SGHRS; CDR2 reads YFSETQ. CDR3 nucleotide sequence: TGCGCCAGCAGCTTGGTGGGACAGGGTGCCACAGATACGCAGTATTTT. It codes for CASSLVGQGATDTQYF.

This chain links TRBV6-4 with TRBJ2-3; TRBD2 matches 10 bases. CDR3 length: 13 residues. The V gene end was trimmed by 3 bases and the J gene end by 10 bases; junction bases not matched to a gene: 4. Germline V CDR1 and CDR2: MRHNA, SNTAGT. CDR3 bases: TGTGCCAGCAGTGAGGCTAGCGGGAGTGCGCAGTATTTT. Translation: CASSEASGSAQYF.

V and J are TRBV12-5 and TRBJ2-3; TRBD1 matches at 7 bases. Trimming removed 2 bases from V and 4 bases from J; junction bases left unmatched: 0. Germline-derived CDR1 and CDR2 are LGHNT and FRNRAP. This CDR3 is built from 13 residues. As DNA, the CDR3 is TGTGCTAGTGGTTTGAGGGGGCCAGATACGCAGTATTTT. Its translation: CASGLRGPDTQYF.

V gene TRBV5-4 combines with J gene TRBJ2-7, with 7 bases lining up with TRBD2. After removal of 3 bases from V and 7 bases from J, the junction contained 1 base not matched to a gene. The CDR3 length is 11 residues. Germline loops: CDR1 SGHNT, CDR2 YYREEE (reference sequence). The CDR3 bases are TGTGCCAGCAGCTCCGGGGGGGAGCAGTACTTC. Protein product: CASSSGGEQYF.

This chain joins TRBV13 and TRBJ1-1, with TRBD1 identical over 7 bases. Germline CDR1 is PRHDT and CDR2 is FYEKMQ (reference sequence). This CDR3 is built from 17 residues. J gave up 0 bases and V 2 bases, and 9 bases lay outside the gene matches. CDR3 protein: CASSLTRDSDMNTEAFF. The CDR3 region has the DNA TGTGCCAGCAGCTTAACCCGGGACAGCGATATGAACACTGAAGCTTTCTTT.

This chain links TRBV5-1 with TRBJ1-2; 7 bases align to TRBD1. Germline values: CDR1 SGHRS, CDR2 YFSETQ. V dropped 2 bases and J dropped 4; count of bases not matched to a gene: 5. CDR3 size: 14 residues. In DNA form, the CDR3 reads TGCGCCAGCAGCTTCGAAGGACAGGTCTATGGCTACACCTTC. Residues: CASSFEGQVYGYTF.

The CDR3 spells CASSFTSGSTITDTQYF. In DNA form, the CDR3 reads TGTGCCAGCAGCTTTACTAGCGGATCAACCATCACAGATACGCAGTATTTT. The chain links TRBV7-9 to TRBJ2-3, with TRBD2 matching over 8 bases. The V segment lost 3 bases and the J segment 2 bases; nucleotides outside the gene matches: 10. Germline lookup yields CDR1 SEHNR and CDR2 FQNEAQ (reference sequence). The CDR3 spans 17 residues.

This sequence joins TRBV5-1 and TRBJ2-1, with no clear D. V lost 0 bases, J lost 10 bases, and 14 bases lay in between. CDR1 is SGHRS and CDR2 is YFSETQ in the germline V gene. This CDR3 is built from 14 residues. CDR3 DNA sequence: TGCGCCAGCAGCTTGGACCCCTTCTGGGCCGAGCAGTTCTTC. As protein: CASSLDPFWAEQFF.